This passage covers 9 T cell receptor beta chains from one sample sequenced in a study of cytomegalovirus exposure and HLA in healthy donors. PCR primers comprised 60 Vbeta and 13 Jbeta primers. The data were produced by immunoSEQ multiplex PCR, yet TCRdb's version contains in-frame clones alone and is incomplete. The sample has 150,000 or so clones. Sample: PBMCs. These receptors all come from a man between 18 and 35 years old in good health and CMV-seronegative.

The chain couples TRBV7-2 to TRBJ2-3, with a possible D match to TRBD2 (5 bases). The germline V and J ends were trimmed by 5 bases and 10 bases, with 16 bases remaining between them. This CDR3 region has 13 residues. CDR1 and CDR2 from the germline V gene are SGHTA and FQGNSA. The CDR3 DNA sequence: TGTGCCAGCAGCCCTGGACTGGTTGAGGCGCAGTATTTT. This encodes CASSPGLVEAQYF.

This chain links TRBV5-4 with TRBJ1-1; unclear D gene. The V gene lost 2 bases and the J gene lost 1 base, with 9 bases spanning the gap. The CDR3 runs to 14 residues. The V gene's germline CDR1 is SGHNT and CDR2 YYREEE (reference sequence). Here the CDR3 reads CASSFGNRNTEAFF. The CDR3 DNA is TGTGCCAGCAGCTTCGGGAACAGGAACACTGAAGCTTTCTTT.

The rearrangement uses TRBV10-3 and TRBJ2-5, with D perhaps TRBD1 (5 bases). Germline CDR1 ENHRY, CDR2 SYGVKD. The CDR3 is made up of 14 amino acids. The V end lost 10 bases, the J end lost 1 base, and 16 bases lay between the germline ends. CDR3 nucleotides: TGTGCCACCCAGGGTCTGGCAGCCCAAGAGACCCAGTACTTC. Its protein is CATQGLAAQETQYF.

J is TRBJ2-7 and V is TRBV7-3; TRBD2 might be the D (5 bases). The length of the CDR3 is 19 residues. CDR1 and CDR2 from the germline V gene are SGHTA and FQGTGA. Trimming pared 5 bases from V and 7 bases from J, leaving 33 bases between. Here the CDR3 reads CASSPDLRRVTRSTGEQYF. In DNA, the CDR3 is TGTGCCAGCAGCCCTGACTTGCGGCGGGTTACAAGGTCCACGGGGGAGCAGTACTTC. The variable domain in full, completed from reference TRBV7-3 and TRBJ2-7, reads GAGVSQTPSNKVTEKGKYVELRCDPISGHTALYWYRQSLGQGPEFLIYFQGTGAADDSGLPNDRFFAVRPEGSVSTLKIQRTERGDSAVYLCASSPDLRRVTRSTGEQYFGPGTRLTVT.

V usage is TRBV25-1 and J usage is TRBJ2-7; tentatively, D is TRBD2 (6 bases). This CDR3 region has 14 residues. Trimming left V 2 bases short and J 3 bases short, with 11 bases between. Germline loops: CDR1 MGHDK, CDR2 SYGVNS. The CDR3 nucleotides read TGTGCCAGCAGTGAAACCGCGGGATTCTACGAGCAGTACTTC. Its translation is CASSETAGFYEQYF.

V gene TRBV18 combines with J gene TRBJ2-7; tentatively, D is TRBD2 (5 bases). V was trimmed by 4 bases and J by 3 bases, leaving 10 bases between them. CDR1 and CDR2 from the germline V gene are KGHSH and LQKENI. CDR3 length: 13 amino acids. CDR3 protein: CASSHGEVYEQYF. In nucleotides, the CDR3 is TGTGCCAGCTCACACGGGGAAGTCTACGAGCAGTACTTC.

The chain combines TRBV7-3 with TRBJ2-5; TRBD2 agrees at 12 bases. Germline lookup yields CDR1 SGHTA and CDR2 FQGTGA. V shed 5 bases, J shed 3 bases, and the junction held 7 bases outside the gene matches. The CDR3 is 16 amino acids. Here the CDR3 reads CASSVDTSGRKETQYF. Here the CDR3 DNA reads TGTGCCAGCAGCGTAGATACTAGCGGGAGGAAAGAGACCCAGTACTTC.

V gene TRBV28 combines with J gene TRBJ2-5, with TRBD2 matching over 11 bases. Germline CDR1 reads MDHEN; CDR2 reads SYDVKM. This CDR3 contains 15 residues. V shed 5 bases and J 7 bases; nucleotides not matched to a gene: 9. The CDR3 region has the DNA TGTGCCAGCAGTATACTAGCGGGAGATGTTGTGACCCAGTACTTC. It yields the protein CASSILAGDVVTQYF.

The genes are TRBV5-1 and TRBJ2-7; 13 bases are a match to TRBD2. The CDR3 sequence is 19 residues long. Trimming took 3 bases from V and 6 from J; bases not matched to a gene: 18. The germline CDR1 and CDR2 sequences are SGHRS and YFSETQ. CDR3: CASSYGRPLGLAGVGEQYF. DNA for the CDR3: TGCGCCAGCAGCTATGGGCGGCCCCTAGGACTAGCGGGAGTGGGCGAGCAGTACTTC.